The 12 T cell receptor beta chains reported below all come from one sample, sequenced in a study of blood T cells in healthy people across ages. The second PCR ran about 6 to 12 cycles with a sample-barcoded 5' primer and J-beta primers. TCRdb ran MiXCR on the 5' RACE reads and lists one entry per CDR3 protein. The table has more than 1.4 million distinct CDR3 sequences, 35% to 45% seen once. Sequenced material: blood. The receptors were sampled from a woman aged 18-29 years in good health.

The V and J genes are TRBV4-1 and TRBJ2-2; D is unresolved. The V gene lost 1 base and the J gene lost 4 bases, with 13 bases spanning the gap. Germline V gene data show CDR1 as MGHRA and CDR2 as YSYEKL. CDR3 length equals 16 residues. CDR3 in DNA: TGCGCCAGCAGCCAAGTGGACCTGGGGTTCACCGGGGAGCTGTTTTTT. It specifies CASSQVDLGFTGELFF.

This clonotype turned up a few times. V is TRBV2 and J is TRBJ2-6, with 9 bases that match TRBD1. The CDR3 is 16 residues long. Germline V gene data show CDR1 as SNHLY and CDR2 as FYNNEI. V dropped 9 bases and J dropped 0; count of bases not matched to a gene: 6. The CDR3 is CARGGQGSSGANVLTF. Written as DNA, the CDR3 is TGTGCCAGAGGAGGACAGGGGAGCTCTGGGGCCAACGTCCTGACTTTC. The full variable domain, with the rest looked up from reference TRBV2 and TRBJ2-6, is EPEVTQTPSHQVTQMGQEVILRCVPISNHLYFYWYRQILGQKVEFLVSFYNNEISEKSEIFDDQFSVERPDGSNFTLKIRSTKLEDSAMYFCARGGQGSSGANVLTFGAGSRLTVL.

The genes are TRBV12-3 or TRBV12-4 and TRBJ2-5, with D possibly TRBD2 on 5 matching bases. This CDR3 is 14 amino acids long. The germline V and J ends were trimmed by 5 bases and 5 bases, with 15 bases remaining between them. In nucleotides, the CDR3 is TGTGCCAGCAGTCCCGCCTATAGGGAGGAGACCCAGTACTTC. This encodes CASSPAYREETQYF.

On this clonotype: The junction differs from germline at one of its ends, possibly a read error. The chain recombines TRBV12-5 with TRBJ2-4; 7 bases map to TRBD2. The J call may not be correct, given that the DNA end is closer to TRBJ2-7. Germline CDR1 reads LGHNT; CDR2 reads FRNRAP. CDR3 length: 13 residues. DNA of the CDR3: TGTGCTAGTGGTGGGACTAACTCCTCCGAGCAGTACTTC. Residues: CASGGTNSSEQYF.

V is TRBV7-9 and J is TRBJ2-4, with D possibly being TRBD1 (5 bases). The closer fit of TRBJ2-7 to the DNA end suggests the J call may be wrong. Germline V gene data show CDR1 as SEHNR and CDR2 as FQNEAQ (reference sequence). CDR3 length equals 15 residues. The CDR3 nucleotides read TGTGCCAGCAGCTCAACGGCAGGGCCCTCCTACGAGCAGTACTTC. Its translation: CASSSTAGPSYEQYF.

The rearrangement links TRBV12-3 or TRBV12-4 to TRBJ1-4, with D possibly being TRBD1 (6 bases). Trimming cost V 7 bases and J 8 bases, with 11 bases left between them. The length of the CDR3 is 12 residues. The DNA for the CDR3 is TGTGCCAGCAATCAGGGGAGGGAAAAACTGTTTTTT. Translated, it gives CASNQGREKLFF.

This clonotype showed up just once. DNA for the CDR3: TGTGCCAGCAGTGGGGCTAGCGGGGAGGGTGAGCAGTTCTTC. It specifies CASSGASGEGEQFF. The chain has TRBV2 and TRBJ2-4, with 9 bases fitting TRBD2. Matching the DNA end better, TRBJ2-1 makes the J call doubtful. Per the germline V gene, CDR1 is SNHLY and CDR2 is FYNNEI. CDR3 length: 14 amino acids.

The chain employs TRBV21-1 and TRBJ2-4; the D call of TRBD2 is as the table states it, not checked on the DNA. The J call may be in error: the DNA end matches TRBJ2-5 better. TRBV21-1 is flagged as a pseudogene. This CDR3 is 16 amino acids long. CDR3 coding DNA: TGTGCCAGCAGCAAAGAGGGTAGCGGGAGACCGGAGACCCAGTACTTC. Protein: CASSKEGSGRPETQYF.

Note on this clonotype: The junction shows a germline mismatch at one end, possibly a read error. This chain links TRBV5-6 with TRBJ2-3; 8 bases are a match to TRBD2. Looked up from germline, CDR1 is SGHDT and CDR2 is YYEEEE. The CDR3 is 14 residues long. The CDR3 nucleotides read TGTGCCAGCAGCGCAGTCGGGGGGGCAGATGCGCAGTATTTT. Protein: CASSAVGGADAQYF. Looking up the rest from reference TRBV5-6 and TRBJ2-3 gives the full variable domain: DAGVTQSPTHLIKTRGQQVTLRCSPKSGHDTVSWYQQALGQGPQFIFQYYEEEERQRGNFPDRFSGHQFPNYSSELNVNALLLGDSALYLCASSAVGGADAQYFGPGTRLTVL.

This clonotype was observed a few times. This rearrangement joins TRBV6-4 to TRBJ1-2; D is undetermined. There are 15 residues in the CDR3. Germline V gene sequence: CDR1 MRHNA, CDR2 SNTAGT. Trimming removed 0 bases from V and 8 bases from J, with 16 bases in between. This chain's CDR3 is CASSDSFKGRRGYTF. CDR3 coding DNA: TGTGCCAGCAGTGACTCCTTTAAAGGCAGACGGGGCTACACCTTC.

This clonotype was counted between two and nine times. The genes are TRBV10-3 and TRBJ1-1; D unclear. The V gene lost 0 bases and the J gene lost 4 bases, with 6 bases spanning the gap. CDR3 length: 13 amino acids. Germline CDR1 and CDR2: ENHRY and SYGVKD. CDR3 residues: CAISESRTTEAFF. CDR3 DNA sequence: TGTGCCATCAGTGAGTCGCGGACCACTGAAGCTTTCTTT.

This clonotype was counted between two and nine times. This chain's CDR3 is CASSAGESNEQFF. The CDR3 region has the DNA TGTGCCAGCAGCGCAGGGGAAAGTAATGAGCAGTTCTTC. The J gene is TRBJ2-1, the V gene TRBV7-3; the D gene is possibly TRBD1 (6 bases). Trimming took off 5 bases at V and 7 bases at J, with 12 bases between the two ends. Germline assignment: CDR1 SGHTA and CDR2 FQGTGA. The CDR3 loop spans 13 amino acids.